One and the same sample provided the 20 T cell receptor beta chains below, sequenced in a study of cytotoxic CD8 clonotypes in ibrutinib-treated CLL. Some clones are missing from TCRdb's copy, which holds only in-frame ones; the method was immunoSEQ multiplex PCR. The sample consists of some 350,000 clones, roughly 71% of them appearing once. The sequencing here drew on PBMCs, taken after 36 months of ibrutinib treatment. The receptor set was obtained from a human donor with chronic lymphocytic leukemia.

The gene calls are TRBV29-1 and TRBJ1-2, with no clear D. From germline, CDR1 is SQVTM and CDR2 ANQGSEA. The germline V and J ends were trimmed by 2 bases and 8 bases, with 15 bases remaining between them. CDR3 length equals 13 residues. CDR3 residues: CSVETNTAGGYTF. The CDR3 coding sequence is TGCAGCGTTGAAACCAACACAGCCGGGGGCTACACCTTC. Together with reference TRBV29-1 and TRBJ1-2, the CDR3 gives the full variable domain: SAVISQKPSRDICQRGTSLTIQCQVDSQVTMMFWYRQQPGQSLTLIATANQGSEATYESGFVIDKFPISRPNLTFSTLTVSNMSPEDSSIYLCSVETNTAGGYTFGSGTRLTVV.

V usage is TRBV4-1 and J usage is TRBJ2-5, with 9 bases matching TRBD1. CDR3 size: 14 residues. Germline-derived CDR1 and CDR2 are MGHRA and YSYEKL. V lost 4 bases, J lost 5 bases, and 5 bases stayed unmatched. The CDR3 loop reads CASSPTGGRETQYF. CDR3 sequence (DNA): TGCGCCAGCAGCCCTACAGGGGGCCGGGAGACCCAGTACTTC.

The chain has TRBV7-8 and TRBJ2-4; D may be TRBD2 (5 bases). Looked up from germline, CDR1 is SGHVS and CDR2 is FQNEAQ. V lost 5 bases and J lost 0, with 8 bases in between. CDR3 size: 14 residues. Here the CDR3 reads CASSVGIAKNIQYF. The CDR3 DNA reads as TGTGCCAGCAGCGTCGGGATAGCCAAAAACATTCAGTACTTC.

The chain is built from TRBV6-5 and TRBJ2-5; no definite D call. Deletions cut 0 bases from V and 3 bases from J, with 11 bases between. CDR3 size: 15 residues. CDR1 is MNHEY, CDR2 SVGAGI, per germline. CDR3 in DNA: TGTGCCAGCAGTTACTCGGGAAGATTCGAAGAGACCCAGTACTTC. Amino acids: CASSYSGRFEETQYF.

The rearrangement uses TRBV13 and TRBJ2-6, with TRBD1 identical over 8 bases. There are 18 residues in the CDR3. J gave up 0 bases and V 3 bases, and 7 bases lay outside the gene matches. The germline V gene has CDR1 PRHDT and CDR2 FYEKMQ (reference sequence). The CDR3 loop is CASSFSGGWSSGANVLTF. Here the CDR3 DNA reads TGTGCCAGCAGCTTCTCAGGGGGCTGGAGCTCTGGGGCCAACGTCCTGACTTTC.

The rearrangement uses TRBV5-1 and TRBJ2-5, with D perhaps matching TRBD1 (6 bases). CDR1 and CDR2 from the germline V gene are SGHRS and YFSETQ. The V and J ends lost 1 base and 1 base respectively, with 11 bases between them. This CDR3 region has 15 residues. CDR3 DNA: TGCGCCAGCAGCTTGACTTGGGGGCCCCAAGAGACCCAGTACTTC. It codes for CASSLTWGPQETQYF.

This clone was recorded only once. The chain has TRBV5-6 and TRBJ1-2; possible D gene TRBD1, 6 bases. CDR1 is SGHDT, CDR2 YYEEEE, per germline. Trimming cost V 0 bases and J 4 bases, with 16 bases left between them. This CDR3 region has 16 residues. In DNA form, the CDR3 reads TGTGCCAGCAGCTTGGGGACGGGGGCGCGTAGCTATGGCTACACCTTC. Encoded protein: CASSLGTGARSYGYTF.

The CDR3 here is CASSFRLAGDTQYF. CDR3 DNA sequence: TGTGCCAGCAGTTTTCGACTAGCGGGGGATACGCAGTATTTT. This chain links TRBV2 with TRBJ2-3; TRBD2 matches 11 bases. The CDR3 totals 14 residues. J lost 6 bases, V lost 5 bases, and 4 bases had no gene match. The germline V gene has CDR1 SNHLY and CDR2 FYNNEI. The complete variable domain, with remaining parts taken from reference TRBV2 and TRBJ2-3, reads EPEVTQTPSHQVTQMGQEVILRCVPISNHLYFYWYRQILGQKVEFLVSFYNNEISEKSEIFDDQFSVERPDGSNFTLKIRSTKLEDSAMYFCASSFRLAGDTQYFGPGTRLTVL.

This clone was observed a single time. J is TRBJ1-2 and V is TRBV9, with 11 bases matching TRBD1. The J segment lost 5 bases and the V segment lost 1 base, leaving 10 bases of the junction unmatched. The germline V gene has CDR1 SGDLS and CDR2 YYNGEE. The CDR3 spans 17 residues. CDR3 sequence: CASSVHRDRGLTYGYTF. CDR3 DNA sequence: TGTGCCAGCAGCGTACACCGGGACAGGGGGTTAACTTATGGCTACACCTTC.

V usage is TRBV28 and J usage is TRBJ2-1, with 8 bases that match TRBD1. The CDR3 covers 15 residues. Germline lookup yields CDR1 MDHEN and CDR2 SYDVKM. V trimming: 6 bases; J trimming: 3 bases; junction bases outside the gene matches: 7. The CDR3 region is CASSSRQGHYNEQFF. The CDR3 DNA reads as TGTGCCAGCAGCTCCAGACAGGGGCACTACAATGAGCAGTTCTTC.

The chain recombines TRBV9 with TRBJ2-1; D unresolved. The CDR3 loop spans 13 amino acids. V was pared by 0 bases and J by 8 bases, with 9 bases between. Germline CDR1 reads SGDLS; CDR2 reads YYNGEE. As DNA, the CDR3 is TGTGCCAGCAGCGTAGACGCGTGGGATGAGCAGTTCTTC. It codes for CASSVDAWDEQFF.

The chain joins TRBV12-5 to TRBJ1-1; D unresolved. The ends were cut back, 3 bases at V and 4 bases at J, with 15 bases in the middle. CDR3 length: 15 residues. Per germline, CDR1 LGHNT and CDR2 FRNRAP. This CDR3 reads CASGFSGPLGTEAFF. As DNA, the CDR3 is TGTGCTAGTGGTTTTTCAGGACCCCTGGGCACTGAAGCTTTCTTT.

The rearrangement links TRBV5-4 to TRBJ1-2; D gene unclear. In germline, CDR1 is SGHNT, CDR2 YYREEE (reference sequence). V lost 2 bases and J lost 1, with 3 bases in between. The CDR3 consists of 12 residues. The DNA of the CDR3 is TGTGCCAGCAGCTTCATTAACTATGGCTACACCTTC. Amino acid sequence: CASSFINYGYTF.

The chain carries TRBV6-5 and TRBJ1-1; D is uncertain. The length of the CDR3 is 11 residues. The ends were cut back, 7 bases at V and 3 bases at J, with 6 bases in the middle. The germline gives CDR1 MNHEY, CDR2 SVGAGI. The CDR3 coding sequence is TGTGCCAGCATCCTATACACTGAAGCTTTCTTT. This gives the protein CASILYTEAFF.

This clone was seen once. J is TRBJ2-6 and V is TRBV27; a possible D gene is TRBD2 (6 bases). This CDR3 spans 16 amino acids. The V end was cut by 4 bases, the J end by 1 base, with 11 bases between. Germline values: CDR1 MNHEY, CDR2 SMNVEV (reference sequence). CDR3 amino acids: CASSSYGGSGANVLTF. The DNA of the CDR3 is TGTGCCAGCAGTTCCTACGGGGGATCTGGGGCCAACGTCCTGACTTTC.

This chain's CDR3 is CASSLVGRDEEPQHF. CDR3 in DNA: TGTGCCAGCAGCTTAGTGGGACGGGACGAAGAGCCCCAGCATTTT. This rearrangement joins TRBV7-8 to TRBJ1-5, with D perhaps TRBD1 (5 bases). V shed 1 base and J shed 8 bases, with 15 bases lying between them. CDR3 length equals 15 residues. CDR1 and CDR2 from the germline V gene are SGHVS and FQNEAQ.

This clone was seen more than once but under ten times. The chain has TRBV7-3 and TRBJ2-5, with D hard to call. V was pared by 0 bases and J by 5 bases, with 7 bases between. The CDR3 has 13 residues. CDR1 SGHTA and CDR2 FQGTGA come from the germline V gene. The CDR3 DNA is TGTGCCAGCAGCTTAACAGGCCTGGAGACCCAGTACTTC. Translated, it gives CASSLTGLETQYF.

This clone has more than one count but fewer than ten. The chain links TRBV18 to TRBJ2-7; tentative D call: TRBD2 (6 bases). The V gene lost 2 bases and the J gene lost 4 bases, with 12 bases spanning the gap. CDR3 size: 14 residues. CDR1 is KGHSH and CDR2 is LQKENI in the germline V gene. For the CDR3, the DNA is TGTGCCAGCTCACCATTGAAGGGAGGATACGAGCAGTACTTC. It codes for CASSPLKGGYEQYF.

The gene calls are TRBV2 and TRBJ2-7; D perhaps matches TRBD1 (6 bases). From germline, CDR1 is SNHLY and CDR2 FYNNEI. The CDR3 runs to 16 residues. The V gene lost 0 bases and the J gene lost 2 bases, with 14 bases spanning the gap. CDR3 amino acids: CASSEADRPTPYEQYF. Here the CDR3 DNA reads TGTGCCAGCAGTGAAGCAGACAGGCCCACCCCCTACGAGCAGTACTTC.

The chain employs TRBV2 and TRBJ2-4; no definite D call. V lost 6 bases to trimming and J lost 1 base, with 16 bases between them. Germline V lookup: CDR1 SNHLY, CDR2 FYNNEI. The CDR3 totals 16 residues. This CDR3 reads CASRRPNGFAKNIQYF. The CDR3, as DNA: TGTGCCAGCAGACGGCCAAATGGCTTTGCCAAAAACATTCAGTACTTC.